This is a list of T cell receptor beta chains from one sample in a study of cytomegalovirus exposure and HLA in healthy donors. Assay used: immunoSEQ multiplex PCR; TCRdb lists only in-frame clones, some missing. The table shows about 160,000 clones, with 85% to 90% occurring only once. The sequencing sample was made of PBMCs. These receptors originate from a man between 18 and 29 years old in good health and CMV-seropositive. CDR3s include the opening cysteine and the closing phenylalanine or tryptophan. D genes are given only for firm matches. Some rows have no size entry. The others give once, few or many, or a class for an expanded clone.

V gene	D gene	J gene	clone size	CDR3 DNA	CDR3 protein
TRBV9	.	TRBJ1-3	once	TGTGCCAGCAGCCCCCGATTTGGGCAGGGCATCAGGCCTTCTGGAAACACCATATATTTT	CASSPRFGQGIRPSGNTIYF
TRBV4-1	TRBD1	TRBJ2-1	.	TGCGCCAGCAGCCAGGACAGTCCGGGACAGGGTGGTGATGAGCAGTTCTTC	CASSQDSPGQGGDEQFF
TRBV13	.	TRBJ2-1	.	TGTGCCAGCAGCTTAGGCCTAAGACAGCTCTTCTACAATGAGCAGTTCTTC	CASSLGLRQLFYNEQFF
TRBV2	.	TRBJ2-2	few	TGTGCCAGCAGTGACGTCCGCGGGACCGGGGAGCTGTTTTTT	CASSDVRGTGELFF
TRBV7-9	.	TRBJ1-3	.	TGTGCCAGCAGCTTAGTCACGGCTGGAAACACCATATATTTT	CASSLVTAGNTIYF
TRBV2	.	TRBJ2-3	.	TGTGCCAGCAGTGAAGCCGGGTCCCGAATAGATACGCAGTATTTT	CASSEAGSRIDTQYF
TRBV6-5	TRBD1	TRBJ2-2	.	TGTGCCAGCAGCGGGACAGCCAACGGGGAGCTGTTTTTT	CASSGTANGELFF
TRBV5-1	TRBD1	TRBJ2-7	.	TGCGCCAGCAGCTTATACCGGGACAGGACCTACGAGCAGTACTTC	CASSLYRDRTYEQYF
TRBV19	.	TRBJ2-3	.	TGTGCCAGTAGTATTTTGGGATACAGTGCGGGGGCGTTAGATACGCAGTATTTT	CASSILGYSAGALDTQYF
TRBV19	TRBD2	TRBJ2-1	.	TGTGCCAGTAGTCCGGGACTAGCGGGAGTCAATGAGCAGTTCTTC	CASSPGLAGVNEQFF
TRBV28	TRBD2	TRBJ2-3	.	TGTGCCAGCAGTTTTAGCGGGATTAGCACAGATACGCAGTATTTT	CASSFSGISTDTQYF
TRBV6-5	TRBD1	TRBJ1-3	.	TGTGCCAGCAGTAGACAGGGGGCGCCTGGAAACACCATATATTTT	CASSRQGAPGNTIYF
TRBV6-5	.	TRBJ1-1	.	TGTGCCAGCACCCTCGAGTGGGGGCAAAACACTGAAGCTTTCTTT	CASTLEWGQNTEAFF
TRBV2	TRBD2	TRBJ2-3	once	TGTGCCAGCAGTGAATTAGCGGGAGGCAGAGCAGATACGCAGTATTTT	CASSELAGGRADTQYF
TRBV2	.	TRBJ1-2	.	TGTGCCAGCAGTGTCAGTCAGGATTCCTATGGCTACACCTTC	CASSVSQDSYGYTF
TRBV2	TRBD1	TRBJ1-2	.	TGTGCCAGCAGTGATCCGGGACAGCGAAAGAATGGCTACACCTTC	CASSDPGQRKNGYTF
TRBV7-9	TRBD1	TRBJ2-1	.	TGTGCCAGCAACAGGGGTCAGGGGAATGAGCAGTTCTTC	CASNRGQGNEQFF
TRBV11-2	TRBD2	TRBJ2-7	once	TGTGCCAGCAGCTTAGGTGTACTAGCGGACTACGAGCAGTACTTC	CASSLGVLADYEQYF
TRBV7-8	TRBD2	TRBJ2-1	once	TGTGCCAGCAGCCACAACGGGGGGGGGTGGTACAATGAGCAGTTCTTC	CASSHNGGGWYNEQFF
TRBV4-1	.	TRBJ1-5	.	TGCGCCAGCAGCCAAAAAGACAGCGACTATCAGCCCCAGCATTTT	CASSQKDSDYQPQHF
TRBV11-3	.	TRBJ2-2	.	TGTGCCAGCAGCTTAACTAGAAGGACCGGGGAGCTGTTTTTT	CASSLTRRTGELFF
TRBV30	.	TRBJ2-3	.	TGTGCCTGGAGTCAGAAGGGGTTAGATACGCAGTATTTT	CAWSQKGLDTQYF
TRBV6-1	TRBD2	TRBJ2-5	once	TGTGCCATCGCCGGGACTAGTGGATGGGAGACCCAGTACTTC	CAIAGTSGWETQYF
TRBV9	TRBD1	TRBJ2-7	.	TGTGCCAGCAGCGTAGACGACAGGGCCCACTCCTACGAGCAGTACTTC	CASSVDDRAHSYEQYF
TRBV11-2	.	TRBJ2-7	.	TGTGCCAGCAGCTTAGCTACAGGGAGCGAGCAGTACTTC	CASSLATGSEQYF
TRBV7-2	TRBD2	TRBJ2-7	few	TGTGCCAGCAGCCGCGGGAGGAGCTCCTACGAGCAGTACTTC	CASSRGRSSYEQYF
TRBV19	.	TRBJ2-2	.	TGTGCCAGTAGTATAGCGGGTGTGAACACCGGGGAGCTGTTTTTT	CASSIAGVNTGELFF
TRBV25-1	TRBD1	TRBJ1-1	once	TGTGCCAGCAGATGGACAGGGGAGGGCACTGAAGCTTTCTTT	CASRWTGEGTEAFF
TRBV6-5	TRBD2	TRBJ2-7	.	TGTGCCAGCAGTTACTCACTAGCGGGAGCATACGAGCAGTACTTC	CASSYSLAGAYEQYF
TRBV4-1	.	TRBJ1-4	.	TGCGCCAGCAGTACGACAGTTGAAAATGAAAAACTGTTTTTT	CASSTTVENEKLFF
TRBV6-5	TRBD1	TRBJ1-4	.	TGTGCCAGCAGTTACGGTGGGACAGCAAATGAAAAACTGTTTTTT	CASSYGGTANEKLFF
TRBV19	TRBD2	TRBJ2-7	.	TGTGCCAGTAGTGGGTCTAGCGGGGCTTCCTACGAGCAGTACTTC	CASSGSSGASYEQYF
TRBV29-1	.	TRBJ2-5	.	TGCAGCGTGGCGGGGGGACAGCACGGCCTAGAGACCCAGTACTTC	CSVAGGQHGLETQYF
TRBV11-2	TRBD1	TRBJ1-2	.	TGTGCCAGCAGCTCATATTCCCTCCGGGACAGGACTAACTATGGCTACACCTTC	CASSSYSLRDRTNYGYTF
TRBV7-2	.	TRBJ1-1	.	TGTGCCAGCAGCTCGACCCTGCAGGGTTTTGAAGCTTTCTTT	CASSSTLQGFEAFF